The source of this T cell receptor (beta chain) is a study of blood T cells in healthy people across ages. Primed by a sample-barcoded 5' primer and a J-beta primer mix, a second PCR proceeded for 7 to 11 cycles. In TCRdb, the 5' RACE reads were re-called with MiXCR into one record per CDR3 protein. Here the sample spans 1.5 million to 2 million distinct CDR3 sequences, around half being singletons. From germline, CDR1 is SGHTA and CDR2 FQGNSA. The CDR3 runs to 13 residues. V was cut by 5 bases and J by 10 bases, with 17 bases left in between. The chain employs TRBV7-2 and TRBJ2-5; a weak D match, TRBD2 (5 bases). The sequenced sample was blood. The sequence was obtained from a woman in her thirties or forties in good health. In nucleotides, the CDR3 is TGTGCCAGCAGCGTAGGAGGTTCCGAAGGCCAGTACTTC. This codes for CASSVGGSEGQYF.